This passage covers 20 T cell receptor beta chains from one sample sequenced in a study of molecular identifiers for immune sequencing clone quantification. TCRdb re-called the PCR reads with MiXCR, one entry per CDR3 protein. The data hold hundreds of thousands of distinct CDR3 sequences, with about 25% observed a single time. Sequencing used naive CD8+ T cells from blood, with Jurkat cell RNA spiked in. Subset meaning: FACS-sorted CD8+CD4-CCR7+CD45RA+ naive T cells. All receptors derive from a human donor in good health. Some libraries in this study had Jurkat cell RNA spiked in.

In this sample, this clonotype turned up many times. This chain connects TRBV9 to TRBJ2-3, with D possibly being TRBD1 or TRBD2 (5 bases each). V was shortened by 4 bases and J by 6 bases, with 18 bases between the two germline ends. The CDR3 has 15 residues. Germline assignment: CDR1 SGDLS and CDR2 YYNGEE. CDR3 DNA: TGTGCCAGCAGCCCTCAGGGAGCTAGCATCGATACGCAGTATTTT. Its translation is CASSPQGASIDTQYF.

This clonotype was observed many times. The J gene is TRBJ2-3, the V gene TRBV2; D is possibly TRBD1 (8 bases). There are 18 residues in the CDR3. V lost 1 base and J 3 bases, leaving 20 bases between the germline ends. Looked up from germline, CDR1 is SNHLY and CDR2 is FYNNEI. The CDR3 coding sequence is TGTGCCAGCAGTGAAGGACCGCGGGGGACAGGTTTGACAGATACGCAGTATTTT. This sequence encodes CASSEGPRGTGLTDTQYF.

The chain couples TRBV6-1 to TRBJ1-1; TRBD1 is a possible D gene (6 bases). V lost 10 bases to trimming and J lost 13 bases, with 25 bases between them. Looked up from germline, CDR1 is MNHNS and CDR2 is SASEGT. The CDR3 contains 13 residues. CDR3 sequence reads: CATQGRGDTGGFF. The CDR3 region has the DNA TGTGCCACCCAAGGCAGGGGCGACACTGGAGGTTTCTTT.

V and J are TRBV20-1 and TRBJ2-7; a weak D match, TRBD1 (6 bases). Trimming pared 5 bases from V and 3 bases from J, leaving 17 bases between. This CDR3 comprises 14 residues. The V gene's germline CDR1 is DFQATT and CDR2 SNEGSKA (reference sequence). The CDR3 sequence: CSAAAGIRGYEQYF. CDR3 nucleotides: TGCAGTGCTGCAGCCGGGATCAGGGGCTACGAGCAGTACTTC.

Ten or more counts support this clonotype. V is TRBV20-1 and J is TRBJ1-1, with D perhaps TRBD1 (5 bases). The V end was cut by 3 bases, the J end by 0 bases, with 17 bases between. The CDR3 extends over 16 amino acids. Germline assignment: CDR1 DFQATT and CDR2 SNEGSKA (reference sequence). CDR3 nucleotide sequence: TGCAGTGCTAGTGATCCCTGGGGGGATATGAACACTGAAGCTTTCTTT. This encodes CSASDPWGDMNTEAFF.

This clonotype was counted once. It may be a read error: a sequence one base away is much more abundant. The missing conserved phenylalanine or tryptophan at the end of this CDR3 makes a read error likely. V is TRBV6-5 and J is TRBJ2-7; D ambiguous. CDR1 is MNHEY, CDR2 SVGAGI, per germline. V dropped 4 bases and J dropped 7 bases, with 11 bases sitting between them. CDR3 length: 12 amino acids. The CDR3 DNA reads TGTGCCAGCAGTTCCCCGGGTCGTGAGCAGTACATC. The encoded protein is CASSSPGREQYI.

This clonotype occurred many times. The chain employs TRBV5-1 and TRBJ2-3; 13 bases map to TRBD2. CDR3 length: 16 residues. Germline V gene lookup returns CDR1 SGHRS and CDR2 YFSETQ. Trimming removed 2 bases from V and 4 bases from J; junction bases left unmatched: 4. CDR3 coding DNA: TGCGCCAGCAGCTTTACTAGCGGGAGGGCCCCAGATACGCAGTATTTT. Translated, it gives CASSFTSGRAPDTQYF.

This clonotype was counted once. A single base separates this from a much larger clone, so it may be a read error. The chain links TRBV6-2 or TRBV6-3 to TRBJ2-3, with D tentatively TRBD2 (6 bases). This CDR3 is 15 amino acids long. CDR1 is MNHEY, CDR2 SVGEGT, per germline. The CDR3 sequence: CASRRGPGTGDTQSF. The CDR3, as DNA: TGTGCCAGCAGGCGGGGCCCCGGGACCGGAGATACGCAGTCTTTT.

This clonotype was counted many times. This chain connects TRBV29-1 to TRBJ2-5; 7 positions agree with TRBD2. The germline V gene has CDR1 SQVTM and CDR2 ANQGSEA. Unmatched junction bases numbered 7, after V lost 7 bases and J lost 2 bases. This CDR3 is 13 amino acids long. In DNA form, the CDR3 reads TGCAGCGCGGGAGGACTGGCGCAAGAGACCCAGTACTTC. Its translation is CSAGGLAQETQYF.

This clonotype has a count of ten or more. The chain carries TRBV28 and TRBJ2-3, with a tentative D call TRBD2 (5 bases). This CDR3 spans 14 amino acids. V was pared by 6 bases and J by 1 base, with 11 bases between. The germline V gene encodes CDR1 MDHEN and CDR2 SYDVKM. In nucleotides, the CDR3 is TGTGCCAGCAGGTCCTTCGGGGGCACAGATACGCAGTATTTT. As protein: CASRSFGGTDTQYF.

For this clonotype: A single base separates this from a much larger clone, so it may be a read error. The chain combines TRBV28 with TRBJ2-7, with 7 positions matching TRBD2. The CDR3 runs 16 residues. Per germline, CDR1 MDHEN and CDR2 SYDVKM. CDR3 nucleotide sequence: TGTGCCGGCAGTTTAGACTACCAGCGGGGATCCTACGAGCAGTACTTC. This sequence encodes CAGSLDYQRGSYEQYF.

The sample holds many counts of this clonotype. This chain uses TRBV6-5 with TRBJ2-3; perhaps D is TRBD1 or TRBD2 (6 bases each). Per germline, CDR1 MNHEY and CDR2 SVGAGI. This CDR3 has 18 amino acids. V shed 0 bases and J shed 0 bases, with 16 bases lying between them. CDR3 in amino acids: CASSYSQWRGASTDTQYF. The DNA of the CDR3 is TGTGCCAGCAGTTACTCCCAGTGGAGGGGGGCTAGCACAGATACGCAGTATTTT.

A word on this clonotype: Possible read error: a much larger clone is one base away. The gene calls are TRBV6-6 and TRBJ1-5; D not resolved. The V end was cut by 5 bases, the J end by 9 bases, with 17 bases between. Looked up from germline, CDR1 is MNHNY and CDR2 is SVGAGI (reference sequence). The CDR3 loop spans 14 amino acids. The CDR3 is CASSKAGPYLPQHF. DNA for the CDR3: TGTGCCAGCAGTAAAGCAGGTCCTTATCTGCCCCAGCATTTT.

This chain links TRBV7-6 with TRBJ2-1; 7 bases fit TRBD1. Trimming cost V 1 base and J 5 bases; bases outside gene matches: 5. The germline V gene encodes CDR1 SGHVS and CDR2 FNYEAQ. The CDR3 length is 15 residues. As DNA, the CDR3 is TGTGCCAGCAGCTTAGTAGGGGGCGCCCACAATGAGCAGTTCTTC. Its translation is CASSLVGGAHNEQFF.

Points on this clonotype: A much larger clone sits a single nucleotide away, making a read error possible. The V call is TRBV5-1, the J call TRBJ1-1; D gene unclear. Per germline, CDR1 SGHRS and CDR2 YFSETQ. The CDR3 loop spans 13 amino acids. The CDR3 DNA reads as TGCGCCAGCGCGACTCCGGAGGCCACTGAAGCTTCCTTT. As protein: CASATPEATEASF.

This chain uses TRBV11-2 with TRBJ2-5, with TRBD2 matching over 7 bases. The CDR3 sequence is 16 residues long. V was pared by 1 base and J by 5 bases, with 10 bases of the junction left unmatched. CDR1 and CDR2 from the germline V gene are SGHAT and FQNNGV. The CDR3 reads CASSLGMAGAGETQYF. The CDR3, as DNA: TGTGCCAGCAGCTTAGGGATGGCGGGAGCGGGCGAGACCCAGTACTTC.

Turning to this clonotype: It may be a read error: a sequence one base away is much more abundant. V usage is TRBV6-2 or TRBV6-3 and J usage is TRBJ1-1; D unresolved. In germline, CDR1 is MNHEY, CDR2 SVGEGT. This CDR3 has 12 amino acids. CDR3 residues: CAGSYWETEAFF. CDR3 nucleotide sequence: TGTGCCGGCAGTTACTGGGAGACTGAAGCTTTCTTT.

This clonotype was counted at least ten times. The chain has TRBV13 and TRBJ2-5, with 7 bases identical to TRBD1. V was pared by 6 bases and J by 2 bases, with 6 bases of the junction left unmatched. The V gene's germline CDR1 is PRHDT and CDR2 FYEKMQ (reference sequence). CDR3 length: 14 amino acids. The CDR3: CASRHWDRQETQYF. CDR3 nucleotides: TGTGCCAGCAGGCACTGGGACAGACAAGAGACCCAGTACTTC.

The sample holds many counts of this clonotype. The V call is TRBV3-1, the J call TRBJ2-7, with a weak D call TRBD2 (5 bases). V was clipped by 4 bases and J by 0 bases, with 10 bases between them. CDR1 is LGHDT, CDR2 YNNKEL, per germline (reference sequence). This CDR3 comprises 14 residues. CDR3 coding DNA: TGTGCCAGCAGCCCTGGACTCGGCTCCTACGAGCAGTACTTC. This sequence encodes CASSPGLGSYEQYF.

A note on this clonotype: It may be a read error: a sequence one base away is much more abundant. CDR3: CSARGKAVWAKNIQYF. The CDR3, as DNA: TGCAGTGCTAGAGGTAAGGCAGTTTGGGCCAAAAACATTCAGTACTTC. This chain uses TRBV20-1 with TRBJ2-4; D gene uncertain. The CDR3 runs to 16 residues. V lost 1 base to trimming and J lost 1 base, with 14 bases between them. Germline V gives CDR1 DFQATT, CDR2 SNEGSKA (reference sequence).